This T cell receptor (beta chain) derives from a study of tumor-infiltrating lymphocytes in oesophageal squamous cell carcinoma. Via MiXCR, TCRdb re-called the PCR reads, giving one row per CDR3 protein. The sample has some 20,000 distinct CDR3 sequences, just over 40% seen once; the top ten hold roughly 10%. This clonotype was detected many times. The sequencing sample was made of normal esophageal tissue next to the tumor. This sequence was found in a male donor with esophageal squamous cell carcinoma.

The CDR3, as DNA: TGTGCCAGCAGCTCACAGGGGTGGGTCAGAGAGACCCAGTACTTC. It is translated as CASSSQGWVRETQYF. The rearrangement links TRBV7-8 to TRBJ2-5; TRBD1 aligns across 7 bases. The CDR3 sequence is 15 residues long. Germline V gives CDR1 SGHVS, CDR2 FQNEAQ. J was trimmed by 4 bases and V by 4 bases; bases with no gene match: 9.